This T cell receptor beta chain was found in a study of T cell responses to AZD1222 COVID-19 vaccine. Looking at the study overall: The study pooled second doses at about 4 or about 12 weeks.

Note on this clone: Antigen specificity is unknown.

V was clipped by 6 bases and J by 7 bases; unmatched bases: 14. The CDR3 runs to 14 residues. From germline, CDR1 is SQVTM and CDR2 ANQGSEA. Produced via immunoSEQ multiplex PCR; TCRdb's table is partial and in-frame only. The data show about 130,000 clones, 84% seen once. Findings and caveats of the study: Repertoire sampling occurred only after the peak T cell response.

The chain recombines TRBV29-1 with TRBJ1-2; 7 bases are shared with TRBD1. The sequenced sample was peripheral blood, obtained on day 0 of AZD1222 vaccination. This receptor was identified in an adult in good health. CDR3 protein: CSVAAGTASVGYTF. CDR3 DNA: TGCAGCGTCGCCGCCGGGACAGCGAGCGTTGGCTACACCTTC.